These 10 T cell receptor beta chains came from one sample sequenced in a study of blood T cell repertoires in COVID-19. The repertoire was sequenced with immunoSEQ multiplex PCR; TCRdb's copy has only in-frame clones and lacks some. The sample contains some 120,000 clones, 81% of which appear only once. Sequencing input: peripheral blood. These receptors originate from a human donor in a cohort sampled during active COVID-19.

The sample holds one count of this clone. This chain uses TRBV30 with TRBJ2-1; TRBD1 agrees at 8 bases. Trimming cost V 3 bases and J 7 bases; bases outside gene matches: 17. The CDR3 covers 17 residues. The V gene's germline CDR1 is GTSNPN and CDR2 SVGIG (reference sequence). The CDR3 DNA sequence: TGTGCCTGGAGCTCCCAAGGGGCCCGGACAGGGAGGAATGAGCAGTTCTTC. It is translated as CAWSSQGARTGRNEQFF.

This clone has just one count. J is TRBJ1-2 and V is TRBV5-1, with D tentatively TRBD1 (5 bases). The CDR3 runs to 16 residues. Germline V gene lookup returns CDR1 SGHRS and CDR2 YFSETQ. Trimming pared 3 bases from V and 0 bases from J, leaving 15 bases between. The DNA for the CDR3 is TGCGCCAGCAGCTCTTCCTCCGGGGGAGCTAACTATGGCTACACCTTC. It is translated as CASSSSSGGANYGYTF.

This rearrangement joins TRBV7-2 to TRBJ1-4; D gene unclear. CDR1 is SGHTA, CDR2 FQGNSA, per germline. Deletions cut 5 bases from V and 8 bases from J, with 9 bases between. CDR3 length: 12 residues. The CDR3 nucleotides read TGTGCCAGCAGCCCTGAGAGGGAAAAACTGTTTTTT. Amino acids: CASSPEREKLFF.

This clone was found a few times. This rearrangement joins TRBV7-2 to TRBJ1-1; TRBD1 matches at 8 bases. V gave up 3 bases and J gave up 7 bases; unmatched junction bases: 4. The CDR3 contains 13 residues. From germline, CDR1 is SGHTA and CDR2 FQGNSA. The CDR3 protein is CASSFVDRGEAFF. CDR3 in DNA: TGTGCCAGCAGCTTTGTTGACAGGGGTGAAGCTTTCTTT.

V gene TRBV11-3 combines with J gene TRBJ1-3, with D possibly being TRBD1 (6 bases). The germline CDR1 and CDR2 sequences are SGHNT and YENEEA. The CDR3 covers 17 residues. Trimming shortened V by 5 bases and J by 0 bases, and 17 bases separated the two germline ends. The CDR3 DNA sequence: TGTGCCAGCAGCAGCCGGACCCGGGACATCTCTGGAAACACCATATATTTT. This codes for CASSSRTRDISGNTIYF.

The genes are TRBV7-2 and TRBJ2-7, with 8 bases aligning to TRBD2. J lost 7 bases, V lost 3 bases, and 11 bases had no gene match. From germline, CDR1 is SGHTA and CDR2 FQGNSA. The CDR3 has 15 residues. This CDR3 reads CASSFSGSPWREQYF. CDR3 nucleotides: TGTGCCAGCAGCTTCAGCGGGAGCCCTTGGAGGGAGCAGTACTTC.

The rearrangement joins TRBV7-2 to TRBJ1-4, with D perhaps matching TRBD1 (6 bases). This CDR3 has 17 residues. Trimming took 4 bases from V and 6 from J, leaving 21 bases between them. CDR1 and CDR2 from the germline V gene are SGHTA and FQGNSA. In nucleotides, the CDR3 is TGTGCCAGCAGCTCAGGGGTTTCGTCGGGGAGTTATGAAAAACTGTTTTTT. Its protein is CASSSGVSSGSYEKLFF.

The genes are TRBV5-6 and TRBJ2-7; a weak D match, TRBD2 (6 bases). This CDR3 is 13 amino acids long. Trimming removed 0 bases at V and 4 bases at J, with 8 bases between. Germline V gene lookup returns CDR1 SGHDT and CDR2 YYEEEE. CDR3 amino acids: CASSLAAGYEQYF. CDR3 bases: TGTGCCAGCAGCTTGGCCGCGGGATACGAGCAGTACTTC.

This clone was seen a few times. The V and J genes are TRBV30 and TRBJ1-2; D gene uncertain. The germline V gene has CDR1 GTSNPN and CDR2 SVGIG (reference sequence). The V end was cut by 1 base, the J end by 4 bases, with 10 bases between. CDR3 length equals 13 residues. The CDR3 sequence: CAWSDGVTYGYTF. The DNA of the CDR3 is TGTGCCTGGAGTGACGGGGTCACCTATGGCTACACCTTC.

The V call is TRBV30, the J call TRBJ2-7; TRBD2 aligns across 10 bases. The CDR3 is 18 residues long. CDR1 GTSNPN and CDR2 SVGIG come from the germline V gene (reference sequence). After removal of 4 bases from V and 5 bases from J, the junction contained 20 bases not matched to a gene. The CDR3, as DNA: TGTGCCTGGAACGGACGAAGTAGTTCGACTAGCGGGTGGAACGAGCAGTACTTC. Translation: CAWNGRSSSTSGWNEQYF.